This T cell receptor beta chain stems from a study of beta chain features in type 1 diabetes (dated by TCRdb to between 2017 and 2018). At the level of the whole study: No differences in mean age, gender distribution, total cell number or subset yield were found between patients and healthy donors. A total of 85 million to 140 million sorted cells were examined across all samples, and a strong correlation was observed between cell number per subset and RNA yield. The study compared the TCRB repertoires of sorted circulating CD4+ T cell subsets in recently diagnosed type 1 diabetes patients with those in matched healthy donors. Regulatory and stem cell-like memory subsets were obtained from only 8 patients and roughly eight healthy donors, while naive and central memory subsets were obtained from all 28 donors. Overall results and qualifications from the work: Only small numbers of individuals were included in the HLA sub-analyses, which left unresolved whether HLA type had any influence on TCRB rearrangement. In all four CD4+ subsets, TCRB CDR3 length was moderately but significantly shorter in type 1 diabetes patients. The naive, central memory and regulatory TCRB repertoires appeared to resemble one another more closely among patients than among healthy donors. Shorter templates might have been favored by PCR, but patient and control samples were amplified and corrected together, so both groups would have been affected equally by any skew. Because cDNA rather than genomic DNA was sequenced, highly expressing activated cells could have been over-represented, although no difference in activation and CD3 levels was found between groups. Fewer insertions and more nucleotide deletions at VDJ recombination sites were observed in patients with type 1 diabetes, implying thymic rearrangement abnormalities.

From the cysteine through the phenylalanine, the CDR3 covers 15 amino acids. Only CDR3 DNA remains: 45 bases, in frame from the first base. The V end loses 4 bases and the J end loses 0 bases, and a stretch of 13 bases separates them. Per the germline V gene (reference sequence), GTSNPN is the CDR1 and SVGIG is the CDR2. In the case of this clone: Its antigen is unknown. The sample holds no much larger clone one base away, and base qualities are not on file.

The entire amount of isolated RNA was reverse transcribed using the High Capacity cDNA Reverse Transcription Kit, so the sequenced TCRB transcripts were expressed ones. Naive, central memory and regulatory T cell samples underwent deep immunoSEQ sequencing, averaging around 4 million total reads per sample. After sorted cells were lysed in RLT buffer, RNA was extracted with DNase-treated RNeasy Micro or Mini kits, with the choice depending on cell number. Each cell subset was processed separately to prevent cross-contamination, with patient and healthy donor samples processed together. The immunoSEQ multiplex PCR was used to amplify TCRB sequences from cDNA, yielding 87-bp fragments that span the CDR3 region. The amplicons were sequenced using the Illumina HiSeq platform. In the authors' own workflow: PCR bias was corrected computationally using synthetic template baselines, and reads within Hamming distance 2 were collapsed, with unmergeable singletons discarded. Reads were aligned against IMGT so that V, D and J genes, CDR3 length and insertions or deletions at six rearrangement sites could be assigned. Clonotype counts were normalized to sorted cell number within each subset before computing true diversity and Gini coefficients with the tcR R package. Repertoire sharing was quantified using the overlap coefficient calculated on TCRB nucleotide sequences. The clones in this table, taken by TCRdb from immuneACCESS, are in-frame only. Not every clone is retained; where verified, under half of the shortfall comes from an unresolved V gene, and the cause of the rest is unknown. The D gene and trimming were derived from the DNA, and the V and J assignments and clone size from that table. Counted in this sample were more than 150,000 clones; about 12% of them appeared once. The ten largest clonotypes hold about 0.59% of the sample.

A single peripheral blood draw of around 0.11 L on average was collected from each donor into heparinised tubes. Using a panel that included CD45RO, CCR7, CD25, CD127, CD95 and CD27, naive, central memory, regulatory and stem cell-like memory CD4+ T cells were sorted on a BD FACSAria II. All sorted populations exceeded 95% purity. PBMCs were separated immediately by Lymphoprep density gradient centrifugation and were stained directly, without being cultured. To minimize batch effects, samples were stained and sorted in pairs, one healthy donor with one patient per experiment. The chain is assembled from TRBV30 and TRBJ1-5, with TRBD1 tentatively as D gene (5 bases match). This receptor was obtained from a woman between 18 and 30 years old in good health. Source material: central memory CD4+ T cells from blood. The nucleotides are TGTGCCTGGATGGGGGGGTCCAATAGCAATCAGCCCCAGCATTTT. Translation gives CAWMGGSNSNQPQHF.